These 32 T cell receptor beta chains came from one sample sequenced in a study of cytomegalovirus exposure and HLA in healthy donors. Only in-frame clones appear in the TCRdb table, and some are missing; sequencing was by immunoSEQ multiplex PCR. The sample records under 50,000 clones, about 94% being singletons. Material: PBMCs. The origin of the receptors is a woman in her late teens or twenties in good health and CMV-seropositive.

The chain recombines TRBV30 with TRBJ2-7, with TRBD1 matching over 11 bases. CDR1 and CDR2 from the germline V gene are GTSNPN and SVGIG (reference sequence). CDR3 length: 16 residues. J lost 6 bases, V lost 5 bases, and 15 bases had no gene match. Written as DNA, the CDR3 is TGTGCCTGGGGGGCGGGACAGGGGGTTAGCCTACGCGAGCAGTACTTC. Residues: CAWGAGQGVSLREQYF.

The rearrangement joins TRBV12-5 to TRBJ1-1; D unclear. This CDR3 has 13 amino acids. V gave up 3 bases and J gave up 1 base, with 6 bases separating them. Per germline, CDR1 LGHNT and CDR2 FRNRAP. The DNA for the CDR3 is TGTGCTAGTGGTTTAGAGGAGAACACTGAAGCTTTCTTT. It specifies CASGLEENTEAFF.

This clone was observed a single time. The rearrangement uses TRBV11-2 and TRBJ1-5, with no clear D. CDR1 and CDR2 from the germline V gene are SGHAT and FQNNGV. This CDR3 has 15 residues. The V end lost 5 bases, the J end lost 0 bases, and 11 bases lay between the germline ends. CDR3 amino acids: CASSRGIDSNQPQHF. CDR3 DNA sequence: TGTGCCAGCAGCCGCGGAATCGATAGCAATCAGCCCCAGCATTTT.

The rearrangement joins TRBV5-6 to TRBJ2-7, with D unclear. The CDR3 contains 15 residues. From germline, CDR1 is SGHDT and CDR2 YYEEEE. V was trimmed by 0 bases and J by 4 bases, leaving 14 bases between them. The CDR3 sequence is CASSLALDTGYEQYF. CDR3 DNA sequence: TGTGCCAGCAGCTTGGCCCTAGATACTGGGTACGAGCAGTACTTC.

The V call is TRBV28, the J call TRBJ2-1, with D perhaps TRBD1 (5 bases). Trimming left V 1 base short and J 7 bases short, with 8 bases between. The length of the CDR3 is 13 residues. Germline-derived CDR1 and CDR2 are MDHEN and SYDVKM. The CDR3: CASSLSGRNEQFF. The DNA of the CDR3 is TGTGCCAGCAGTTTATCAGGGCGGAATGAGCAGTTCTTC.

This chain links TRBV2 with TRBJ2-2; 15 bases are shared with TRBD2. V was pared by 2 bases and J by 5 bases, with 12 bases of the junction left unmatched. The CDR3 extends over 20 amino acids. The germline CDR1 and CDR2 sequences are SNHLY and FYNNEI. In DNA form, the CDR3 reads TGTGCCAGCAGTGAACCACGGACTAGCGGGAGGGCAAGCTTGACCGGGGAGCTGTTTTTT. Translating gives CASSEPRTSGRASLTGELFF. Full variable domain (missing parts from reference TRBV2 and TRBJ2-2): EPEVTQTPSHQVTQMGQEVILRCVPISNHLYFYWYRQILGQKVEFLVSFYNNEISEKSEIFDDQFSVERPDGSNFTLKIRSTKLEDSAMYFCASSEPRTSGRASLTGELFFGEGSRLTVL.

The chain carries TRBV28 and TRBJ2-7; D remains unclear. The CDR3 totals 12 residues. Germline CDR1 and CDR2: MDHEN and SYDVKM. V shed 6 bases and J shed 4 bases, with 10 bases lying between them. CDR3 sequence: CASSRNRYEQYF. In DNA form, the CDR3 reads TGTGCCAGCAGCCGGAACAGATACGAGCAGTACTTC.

As for this clone: This same CDR3 is encoded by further DNA sequences in the sample. The genes are TRBV28 and TRBJ1-4, with 10 bases matching TRBD1. J lost 9 bases, V lost 5 bases, and 15 bases had no gene match. In germline, CDR1 is MDHEN, CDR2 SYDVKM. CDR3 size: 17 residues. DNA for the CDR3: TGTGCCAGCAGTCTACGGGACAGGGGTACTCGTGGGAAAAAACTGTTTTTT. This translates into CASSLRDRGTRGKKLFF.

V gene TRBV4-1 combines with J gene TRBJ1-2; 10 bases are a match to TRBD1. The V gene's germline CDR1 is MGHRA and CDR2 YSYEKL. The ends lost 6 bases at V and 8 bases at J; junction bases unmatched: 6. This CDR3 is 13 amino acids long. CDR3 loop: CASSRQGAEGYTF. CDR3 sequence (DNA): TGCGCCAGCAGTCGACAGGGGGCAGAGGGCTACACCTTC.

This chain connects TRBV7-2 to TRBJ1-1, with 9 bases fitting TRBD1. CDR3 size: 16 residues. Germline V lookup: CDR1 SGHTA, CDR2 FQGNSA. V lost 5 bases to trimming and J lost 1 base; unmatched junction nucleotides: 8. The CDR3 is CASSLPAGQGNTEAFF. CDR3 nucleotides: TGTGCCAGCAGCCTACCCGCGGGACAGGGGAACACTGAAGCTTTCTTT.

The genes are TRBV11-3 and TRBJ1-3; 8 bases line up with TRBD1. The germline V gene encodes CDR1 SGHNT and CDR2 YENEEA. Trimming cost V 5 bases and J 4 bases; bases outside gene matches: 4. The CDR3 runs to 14 residues. The CDR3 DNA sequence: TGTGCCAGCAGCGACAGGGGAGGGGGAAACACCATATATTTT. Translation: CASSDRGGGNTIYF.

The chain recombines TRBV9 with TRBJ1-6; D unresolved. The V gene's germline CDR1 is SGDLS and CDR2 YYNGEE. There are 14 residues in the CDR3. The germline V and J ends were trimmed by 2 bases and 8 bases, with 11 bases remaining between them. The CDR3 DNA is TGTGCCAGCAGCGTTGACTCGGCCGATTCACCCCTCCACTTT. It codes for CASSVDSADSPLHF.

This clone was seen once. V and J are TRBV19 and TRBJ2-3; 7 positions match TRBD2. Germline V lookup: CDR1 LNHDA, CDR2 SQIVND (reference sequence). Trimming took 2 bases from V and 1 from J; bases not matched to a gene: 6. CDR3 length equals 16 residues. The CDR3 DNA sequence: TGTGCCAGTAGTATAAGGTTAACTAGCGGCACAGATACGCAGTATTTT. This codes for CASSIRLTSGTDTQYF. The full variable domain, with the rest looked up from reference TRBV19 and TRBJ2-3, is DGGITQSPKYLFRKEGQNVTLSCEQNLNHDAMYWYRQDPGQGLRLIYYSQIVNDFQKGDIAEGYSVSREKKESFPLTVTSAQKNPTAFYLCASSIRLTSGTDTQYFGPGTRLTVL.

Here the CDR3 DNA reads TGTGCCAGCAGCTTAATGTCTCGCGGGACAGTAATAGCTTTCTTT. As protein: CASSLMSRGTVIAFF. The chain recombines TRBV7-8 with TRBJ1-1, with 7 bases that match TRBD1. The germline V gene has CDR1 SGHVS and CDR2 FQNEAQ. CDR3 length: 15 residues. With 2 bases clipped from V and 10 bases from J, the junction kept 13 bases outside the gene matches.

V gene TRBV10-3 combines with J gene TRBJ1-5, with no clear D. V was shortened by 0 bases and J by 1 base, with 7 bases between the two germline ends. Germline values: CDR1 ENHRY, CDR2 SYGVKD. The CDR3 runs 15 residues. The CDR3 DNA sequence: TGTGCCATCAGTGAGTCAGGAGGGAGCAATCAGCCCCAGCATTTT. It codes for CAISESGGSNQPQHF.

The CDR3 reads CAISPQTGGEAFF. The CDR3 nucleotides are TGTGCCATCAGTCCCCAGACAGGGGGTGAAGCTTTCTTT. The chain uses TRBV10-3 and TRBJ1-1, with 9 bases identical to TRBD1. The CDR3 has 13 amino acids. Looked up from germline, CDR1 is ENHRY and CDR2 is SYGVKD. V lost 5 bases to trimming and J lost 7 bases; unmatched junction nucleotides: 5.

CDR3 amino acids: CASSETPDRGNEQYF. CDR3 nucleotides: TGTGCCAGCAGTGAAACCCCGGACAGGGGCAACGAGCAGTACTTC. V usage is TRBV6-1 and J usage is TRBJ2-7; TRBD1 matches at 9 bases. The germline gives CDR1 MNHNS, CDR2 SASEGT. This CDR3 is 15 amino acids long. Unmatched junction bases numbered 7, after V lost 2 bases and J lost 5 bases.

For the CDR3, the DNA is TGTGCCTGGACCCGGGACAGGGGACGAGGTGGGGCCAACGTCCTGACTTTC. It encodes CAWTRDRGRGGANVLTF. The V and J genes are TRBV30 and TRBJ2-6, with 10 bases aligning to TRBD1. Losses at the gene ends were 4 bases for V and 3 bases for J; bases not matched to a gene: 9. Germline CDR1 and CDR2: GTSNPN and SVGIG (reference sequence). The CDR3 totals 17 residues.

The chain has TRBV13 and TRBJ2-1; TRBD2 agrees at 12 bases. The V and J ends lost 5 bases and 0 bases, in that order; junction bases with no gene match: 5. CDR1 is PRHDT, CDR2 FYEKMQ, per germline (reference sequence). The CDR3 spans 17 residues. The CDR3 protein is CASSPPTSGSSYNEQFF. CDR3 DNA sequence: TGTGCCAGCAGCCCCCCGACTAGCGGGAGCTCCTACAATGAGCAGTTCTTC.

V usage is TRBV4-1 and J usage is TRBJ2-1; D unresolved. The V and J ends lost 1 base and 6 bases respectively, with 10 bases between them. The CDR3 consists of 14 residues. CDR1 is MGHRA and CDR2 is YSYEKL in the germline V gene. The CDR3 DNA is TGCGCCAGCAGCCAAGTAAGAACGCGCAATGAGCAGTTCTTC. It yields the protein CASSQVRTRNEQFF.

The chain couples TRBV6-6 to TRBJ2-1; possible D gene TRBD2, 6 bases. The CDR3 spans 16 residues. Germline CDR1 reads MNHNY; CDR2 reads SVGAGI (reference sequence). The V gene lost 2 bases and the J gene lost 5 bases, with 16 bases spanning the gap. CDR3 sequence (DNA): TGTGCCAGCAGTTACATATCAGTAGCGGTAAACAATGAGCAGTTCTTC. Translated, it gives CASSYISVAVNNEQFF.

This chain uses TRBV7-9 with TRBJ1-2; D not resolved. The length of the CDR3 is 15 residues. Germline lookup yields CDR1 SEHNR and CDR2 FQNEAQ (reference sequence). V lost 5 bases, J lost 2 bases, and 15 bases lay in between. The CDR3 DNA is TGTGCCAGCAGCACCCGAGGAGTTTTCAACTATGGCTACACCTTC. It codes for CASSTRGVFNYGYTF.

The chain is built from TRBV9 and TRBJ2-7; perhaps TRBD2 as D (6 bases). The CDR3 extends over 14 amino acids. Germline CDR1 is SGDLS and CDR2 is YYNGEE. With 4 bases removed from V and 2 bases from J, the gap between germline ends came to 13 bases. CDR3 protein: CASSQGLNPYEQYF. The CDR3 DNA reads TGTGCCAGCAGCCAGGGACTCAACCCCTACGAGCAGTACTTC.

This clone was observed a single time. The chain links TRBV4-1 to TRBJ1-1; weak D call: TRBD1 (5 bases). Germline assignment: CDR1 MGHRA and CDR2 YSYEKL. Deletions cut 0 bases from V and 1 base from J, with 6 bases between. The length of the CDR3 is 14 residues. CDR3 DNA sequence: TGCGCCAGCAGCCAAGAAAGGGGGAACACTGAAGCTTTCTTT. It encodes CASSQERGNTEAFF.

This chain joins TRBV2 and TRBJ1-1; 8 bases align to TRBD1. V lost 3 bases and J lost 5; bases outside the gene matches: 11. CDR3 length equals 16 residues. Germline CDR1 and CDR2: SNHLY and FYNNEI. The CDR3 region has the DNA TGTGCCAGCAGTGAGAGGTGGGACAGGCTGCGAACTGAAGCTTTCTTT. This translates into CASSERWDRLRTEAFF.

The CDR3 region has the DNA TGTGCCAGCAGCTTCTCCGGTTACGAGCAGTACTTC. As protein: CASSFSGYEQYF. The chain is built from TRBV11-1 and TRBJ2-7, with no clear D. Looked up from germline, CDR1 is SGHAT and CDR2 is FQDESV (reference sequence). With 3 bases removed from V and 4 bases from J, the gap between germline ends came to 7 bases. This CDR3 spans 12 amino acids.

The J gene is TRBJ1-1, the V gene TRBV25-1; D gene unclear. Deletions cut 6 bases from V and 3 bases from J, with 17 bases between. Germline loops: CDR1 MGHDK, CDR2 SYGVNS. The CDR3 sequence is 15 residues long. The CDR3 DNA reads TGTGCCAGCAGCGATTATCCCTCAGGCCACACTGAAGCTTTCTTT. Amino acids: CASSDYPSGHTEAFF.

V gene TRBV5-4 combines with J gene TRBJ1-2; 9 nucleotides agree with TRBD1. The CDR3 is 14 residues long. Germline values: CDR1 SGHNT, CDR2 YYREEE (reference sequence). Trimming took 4 bases from V and 8 from J; bases not matched to a gene: 9. The CDR3 region has the DNA TGTGCCAGCAGCAAGGGACAGGGAACGTTCGGCTACACCTTC. Translation: CASSKGQGTFGYTF.

V is TRBV29-1 and J is TRBJ2-7; 8 nucleotides line up with TRBD2. Looked up from germline, CDR1 is SQVTM and CDR2 is ANQGSEA. The CDR3 runs to 17 residues. V dropped 2 bases and J dropped 4; count of bases not matched to a gene: 16. CDR3 DNA sequence: TGCAGCGTTGAATCCCCACTAGCGGAGACTAACATGTACGAGCAGTACTTC. It specifies CSVESPLAETNMYEQYF.

In nucleotides, the CDR3 is TGTGCCAGCACCCGGGGACAGTGGGATGAAAAACTGTTTTTT. This gives the protein CASTRGQWDEKLFF. V and J are TRBV6-6 and TRBJ1-4; TRBD1 matches at 7 bases. Per germline, CDR1 MNHNY and CDR2 SVGAGI (reference sequence). The CDR3 has 14 residues. With V trimmed by 7 bases and J by 6 bases, 8 bases remained unmatched.

V is TRBV5-1 and J is TRBJ1-2; possibly TRBD1 for D (6 bases). V lost 0 bases to trimming and J lost 3 bases, with 9 bases between them. CDR1 is SGHRS, CDR2 YFSETQ, per germline. The CDR3 is made up of 14 amino acids. CDR3 nucleotides: TGCGCCAGCAGCTTGGGACAGGAGGACTATGGCTACACCTTC. Encoded protein: CASSLGQEDYGYTF.

The chain has TRBV5-6 and TRBJ2-5; 7 nucleotides line up with TRBD2. CDR3 length: 17 amino acids. With 4 bases clipped from V and 3 bases from J, the junction kept 15 bases outside the gene matches. From germline, CDR1 is SGHDT and CDR2 YYEEEE. Written as DNA, the CDR3 is TGTGCCAGCAGCGGGAGGGTTGGCAGGAGGTCTGAAGAGACCCAGTACTTC. This gives the protein CASSGRVGRRSEETQYF.